The text below deals with one T cell receptor beta chain. The antigen remains undetermined. This record comes from a study of OX40 agonist ivuxolimab in advanced cancers. Study as a whole: Cancers in dose escalation were hepatocellular, melanoma, renal cell and head and neck. Partial responses were seen in three patients, one with hepatocellular carcinoma and two with cutaneous melanoma. Overall study findings and caveats: Clonal expansion from baseline to week 6 occurred in both CD4+ and CD8+ T cells.

Sequencing used immunoSEQ multiplex PCR; TCRdb keeps in-frame clones, though not all of them. The sample has 80,000 or so clones; about nine tenths are singletons. The germline CDR1 and CDR2 sequences are MNHEY and SVGAGI. The CDR3 spans 14 residues. V lost 6 bases to trimming and J lost 8 bases, with 19 bases between them. The TCR sequence derives from an adult with an advanced solid tumor such as melanoma, head and neck, liver or kidney cancer. Here the sequenced sample was CD4+ or CD8+ T cells sorted from blood, taken in a trial of the OX40 agonist ivuxolimab. V is TRBV6-5 and J is TRBJ1-2; no clear D gene. The CDR3 protein is CASRKDQYYGGYTF. The CDR3 coding sequence is TGTGCCAGCAGGAAAGATCAGTACTATGGGGGCTACACCTTC.